Presented here are 28 T cell receptor beta chains from one specimen sequenced in a study of cytomegalovirus exposure and HLA in healthy donors. The PCR made use of 60 Vbeta and 13 Jbeta primers. Only in-frame clones appear in the TCRdb table, and some are missing; sequencing was by immunoSEQ multiplex PCR. The sample contains about 240,000 clones, over 75% of which appear only once. The sequencing sample was made of PBMCs. The receptors come from a boy aged 5-17 years in good health and CMV-seronegative.

The rearrangement joins TRBV10-1 to TRBJ2-1; possibly TRBD2 for D (5 bases). The CDR3 consists of 13 residues. Between the trimmed V and J ends, which lost 2 bases and 10 bases, there was a span of 12 bases. The germline CDR1 and CDR2 sequences are WNHNN and SYGVQD (reference sequence). The CDR3 here is CASSEIGSREQFF. CDR3 nucleotide sequence: TGCGCCAGCAGTGAGATTGGGAGCAGGGAGCAGTTCTTC.

V gene TRBV7-6 combines with J gene TRBJ2-1; 16 bases fit TRBD2. Trimming cost V 5 bases and J 6 bases; bases outside gene matches: 10. This CDR3 contains 18 residues. Looked up from germline, CDR1 is SGHVS and CDR2 is FNYEAQ. The CDR3 DNA reads as TGTGCCAGCAGCGTCAAACCGGGACTAGCGGGGGGGTTCAATGAGCAGTTCTTC. Its protein product is CASSVKPGLAGGFNEQFF.

CDR3 amino acids: CASSQILTGLGSPLHF. The CDR3 coding sequence is TGCGCCAGCAGCCAAATCCTGACAGGTTTAGGTTCACCCCTCCACTTT. V usage is TRBV4-1 and J usage is TRBJ1-6; a weak D match, TRBD1 (6 bases). Deletions cut 2 bases from V and 9 bases from J, with 17 bases between. This CDR3 has 16 amino acids. In germline, CDR1 is MGHRA, CDR2 YSYEKL.

The chain uses TRBV4-2 and TRBJ2-2; TRBD2 might be the D (6 bases). The CDR3 is 19 residues long. Germline loops: CDR1 LGHNA, CDR2 YNFKEQ. V was cut by 1 base and J by 4 bases, with 22 bases left in between. CDR3 sequence reads: CASSQASLLGGIPTGELFF. CDR3 nucleotides: TGTGCCAGCAGCCAAGCCAGTTTGTTGGGCGGGATCCCCACCGGGGAGCTGTTTTTT.

The chain employs TRBV5-4 and TRBJ1-2; no reliable D call. Germline V CDR1 and CDR2: SGHNT, YYREEE (reference sequence). The CDR3 is 13 amino acids. Trimming pared 1 base from V and 7 bases from J, leaving 11 bases between. CDR3 region: CASSLLWSGGYTF. DNA for the CDR3: TGTGCCAGCAGCTTGCTTTGGTCGGGTGGCTACACCTTC.

The gene calls are TRBV5-4 and TRBJ2-5; 8 nucleotides agree with TRBD1. V trimming: 0 bases; J trimming: 2 bases; junction bases outside the gene matches: 0. CDR1 and CDR2 from the germline V gene are SGHNT and YYREEE (reference sequence). The CDR3 sequence is 14 residues long. In nucleotides, the CDR3 is TGTGCCAGCAGCTTGGACAGGGGGCAAGAGACCCAGTACTTC. It encodes CASSLDRGQETQYF.

The chain couples TRBV7-9 to TRBJ1-2; D might be TRBD1 (5 bases). The CDR3 consists of 14 residues. V gave up 0 bases and J gave up 8 bases, with 13 bases separating them. The germline V gene encodes CDR1 SEHNR and CDR2 FQNEAQ (reference sequence). CDR3 loop: CASSLAAGGRGYTF. The CDR3 bases are TGTGCCAGCAGCTTAGCGGCGGGGGGACGAGGCTACACCTTC.

This clone was detected only a few times. This chain connects TRBV7-9 to TRBJ2-1; 9 bases are shared with TRBD1. Germline assignment: CDR1 SEHNR and CDR2 FQNEAQ (reference sequence). Trimming at V came to 4 bases and at J to 3 bases, leaving 10 bases not matched to a gene. The CDR3 sequence is 17 residues long. Written as DNA, the CDR3 is TGTGCCAGCAGCTCCTCCTTACAGGGGGCTAACTACAATGAGCAGTTCTTC. Translating it yields CASSSSLQGANYNEQFF.

J is TRBJ1-6 and V is TRBV11-3; D possibly corresponds to TRBD1 (6 bases). Trimming took off 5 bases at V and 3 bases at J, with 14 bases between the two ends. CDR1 is SGHNT, CDR2 YENEEA, per germline. The CDR3 is 16 residues long. CDR3 in amino acids: CASSPTLGHYNSPLHF. CDR3 in DNA: TGTGCCAGCAGCCCGACTTTGGGACACTATAATTCACCCCTCCACTTT.

The chain recombines TRBV10-3 with TRBJ2-5, with D perhaps TRBD2 (5 bases). CDR3 length: 12 residues. CDR1 and CDR2 from the germline V gene are ENHRY and SYGVKD. Trimming shortened V by 10 bases and J by 7 bases, and 16 bases separated the two germline ends. CDR3 DNA sequence: TGTGCCAGCGCGCGTGCCCGGGGGACCCAGTACTTC. Its translation is CASARARGTQYF.

The chain recombines TRBV6-5 with TRBJ1-1; possibly TRBD1 for D (5 bases). V was trimmed by 6 bases and J by 1 base, leaving 12 bases between them. Germline CDR1 is MNHEY and CDR2 is SVGAGI. The CDR3 covers 14 residues. The CDR3 is CASSLDSPNTEAFF. DNA for the CDR3: TGTGCCAGCAGCCTAGACAGCCCGAACACTGAAGCTTTCTTT.

J is TRBJ2-7 and V is TRBV11-3; no definite D call. V was trimmed by 5 bases and J by 1 base, leaving 18 bases between them. The CDR3 has 16 residues. Germline V gene lookup returns CDR1 SGHNT and CDR2 YENEEA. The CDR3 region has the DNA TGTGCCAGCAGCCCCGTCTCCAAAGCTTTATCCTACGAGCAGTACTTC. Its protein is CASSPVSKALSYEQYF.

The chain couples TRBV6-1 to TRBJ1-1; 8 nucleotides line up with TRBD1. Germline CDR1 is MNHNS and CDR2 is SASEGT. The CDR3 is 16 residues long. V lost 4 bases, J lost 0 bases, and 7 bases stayed unmatched. The CDR3 region is CASSGGRGLLNTEAFF. CDR3 nucleotide sequence: TGTGCCAGCAGTGGCGGCAGGGGGCTACTGAACACTGAAGCTTTCTTT.

The chain recombines TRBV10-3 with TRBJ1-2; TRBD1 matches at 7 bases. Germline V gives CDR1 ENHRY, CDR2 SYGVKD. This CDR3 region has 18 residues. After removal of 4 bases from V and 3 bases from J, the junction contained 17 bases not matched to a gene. The CDR3 loop is CAISGGGRGQRKDYGYTF. The CDR3 DNA is TGTGCCATCAGTGGGGGTGGAAGGGGGCAGCGTAAAGACTATGGCTACACCTTC.

CDR3: CASSPGQGTYNEQFF. In DNA, the CDR3 is TGTGCCAGTAGTCCGGGACAGGGTACCTACAATGAGCAGTTCTTC. The chain recombines TRBV19 with TRBJ2-1; 9 bases are a match to TRBD1. The ends lost 5 bases at V and 2 bases at J; junction bases unmatched: 4. CDR3 length: 15 residues. Germline V lookup: CDR1 LNHDA, CDR2 SQIVND (reference sequence). Full variable domain (outside the CDR3, taken from reference TRBV19 and TRBJ2-1): DGGITQSPKYLFRKEGQNVTLSCEQNLNHDAMYWYRQDPGQGLRLIYYSQIVNDFQKGDIAEGYSVSREKKESFPLTVTSAQKNPTAFYLCASSPGQGTYNEQFFGPGTRLTVL.

The chain carries TRBV18 and TRBJ2-7; TRBD1 is a possible D gene (5 bases). V dropped 6 bases and J dropped 1 base, with 13 bases sitting between them. CDR3 length: 14 amino acids. Germline lookup yields CDR1 KGHSH and CDR2 LQKENI. CDR3: CASSPQGQSYEQYF. The CDR3 DNA sequence: TGTGCCAGCTCCCCTCAGGGCCAGTCCTACGAGCAGTACTTC.

The V gene is TRBV12-5, the J gene TRBJ1-1, with D possibly matching TRBD1 (5 bases). Germline assignment: CDR1 LGHNT and CDR2 FRNRAP. The V and J ends lost 4 bases and 3 bases respectively, with 9 bases between them. The CDR3 covers 13 residues. In DNA, the CDR3 is TGTGCTAGTGGTTGGGGAGGGGACACTGAAGCTTTCTTT. Protein: CASGWGGDTEAFF.

Written as DNA, the CDR3 is TGTGCCAGCAGCCTCCGGGACAGGGAGGACGAGCAGTACTTC. This translates into CASSLRDREDEQYF. V and J are TRBV4-2 and TRBJ2-5; 9 nucleotides line up with TRBD1. The J call is uncertain, as TRBJ2-7 better fits the DNA end. Germline V gene sequence: CDR1 LGHNA, CDR2 YNFKEQ. CDR3 length equals 14 residues.

The chain joins TRBV11-2 to TRBJ1-4, with 7 bases identical to TRBD1. After removal of 5 bases from V and 8 bases from J, the junction contained 11 bases not matched to a gene. From germline, CDR1 is SGHAT and CDR2 FQNNGV. This CDR3 is built from 15 residues. CDR3 coding DNA: TGTGCCAGCAGCCCGTCGGGACAGATTGGCGAAAAACTGTTTTTT. This sequence encodes CASSPSGQIGEKLFF.

The rearrangement links TRBV7-9 to TRBJ2-3; D is uncertain. Germline lookup yields CDR1 SEHNR and CDR2 FQNEAQ (reference sequence). Trimming removed 7 bases at V and 6 bases at J, with 14 bases between. This CDR3 region has 13 residues. For the CDR3, the DNA is TGTGCCAGCACTCGGCTAGTATCCGATACGCAGTATTTT. Its translation is CASTRLVSDTQYF.

CDR3 nucleotide sequence: TGTGCCAGCAGCTTAGGGGCTCCAGGCGGCTACACCTTC. Its translation is CASSLGAPGGYTF. The rearrangement uses TRBV7-2 and TRBJ1-2; unclear D gene. Trimming cost V 1 base and J 8 bases, with 11 bases left between them. Per germline, CDR1 SGHTA and CDR2 FQGNSA. The CDR3 loop spans 13 amino acids.

The chain recombines TRBV5-1 with TRBJ2-1, with 7 positions matching TRBD1. Germline V CDR1 and CDR2: SGHRS, YFSETQ. Trimming at V came to 4 bases and at J to 8 bases, leaving 3 bases not matched to a gene. This CDR3 has 12 amino acids. CDR3 residues: CASSTDRDEQFF. The CDR3 coding sequence is TGCGCCAGCAGCACCGACAGGGATGAGCAGTTCTTC.

The chain employs TRBV7-2 and TRBJ1-2; D may be TRBD1 (5 bases). Germline V lookup: CDR1 SGHTA, CDR2 FQGNSA. The CDR3 covers 12 residues. The germline V and J ends were trimmed by 2 bases and 10 bases, with 11 bases remaining between them. The CDR3 bases are TGTGCCAGCAGCTTATATCGGGGGAACTACACCTTC. This codes for CASSLYRGNYTF.

V is TRBV4-2 and J is TRBJ2-7; TRBD2 is a possible D gene (5 bases). CDR3 size: 16 residues. Trimming took off 0 bases at V and 0 bases at J, with 12 bases between the two ends. The germline V gene has CDR1 LGHNA and CDR2 YNFKEQ. The CDR3 coding sequence is TGTGCCAGCAGCCAAGAAGGCGGGCACAGCTCCTACGAGCAGTACTTC. Amino acid sequence: CASSQEGGHSSYEQYF.

This clone has just a few counts. V usage is TRBV30 and J usage is TRBJ1-5; the match to TRBD1 covers 7 bases. The CDR3 totals 13 residues. Trimming took 6 bases from V and 4 from J; bases not matched to a gene: 6. Germline values: CDR1 GTSNPN, CDR2 SVGIG (reference sequence). Written as DNA, the CDR3 is TGTGCCTGCGGACAGGTTTTTAATCAGCCCCAGCATTTT. Amino acids: CACGQVFNQPQHF.

The count of this clone is one. V gene TRBV6-6 combines with J gene TRBJ1-1; D unclear. The CDR3 is 14 residues long. The V end lost 6 bases, the J end lost 0 bases, and 11 bases lay between the germline ends. CDR1 MNHNY and CDR2 SVGAGI come from the germline V gene (reference sequence). Here the CDR3 DNA reads TGTGCCAGCAGAACGGGTGCGATGAACACTGAAGCTTTCTTT. This codes for CASRTGAMNTEAFF.

This chain connects TRBV6-1 to TRBJ2-2; D remains unclear. Trimming removed 6 bases from V and 7 bases from J, with 12 bases in between. Germline V gene data show CDR1 as MNHNS and CDR2 as SASEGT. The CDR3 runs 13 residues. The CDR3 nucleotides read TGTGCCAGCAGCTACCGGGTGGGCGGGGAGCTGTTTTTT. This sequence encodes CASSYRVGGELFF.

The CDR3 DNA reads as TGTGCCAGCGGGGAGACTAGCGGGGGGCAAGAGACCCAGTACTTC. It is translated as CASGETSGGQETQYF. V and J are TRBV7-8 and TRBJ2-5; 13 nucleotides match TRBD2. This CDR3 spans 15 amino acids. The V segment lost 8 bases and the J segment 2 bases; nucleotides outside the gene matches: 5. Per germline, CDR1 SGHVS and CDR2 FQNEAQ.